Listed below are T cell receptor beta chains from one sample, sequenced in a study of T-cell reconstitution after alpha-beta-depleted transplantation in children. TCRdb passed the PCR reads through MiXCR, listing each CDR3 protein once. This table has some 500,000 distinct CDR3 sequences, around 18% appearing once. The sample was PBMCs from the stem cell graft donor, taken from the stem cell graft. Every receptor here comes from a human donor who donated a stem cell graft to a child with acute lymphoblastic leukemia. The CDR3 runs from the conserved cysteine through the conserved F or W.

v_gene | CDR3aa
TRBV7-8 | CATGHEQFF
TRBV29-1 | CSVEHLINTEAFF
TRBV7-6 | CASSLGGSTHEQYF
TRBV29-1 | CSVPPFSTDTQYF
TRBV9 | CASSVGEVSGNEQFF
TRBV10-3 | CAIRGRRGIRAEAFF
TRBV6-2/TRBV6-3 | CASSTPYKETQYF
TRBV6-1 | CASRTGGVNEQFF
TRBV5-1 | CASSLAVKTGDYGYTF
TRBV12-3/TRBV12-4 | CASSAGGMYEQYF
TRBV20-1 | CSATQTGTLFLEQFF
TRBV20-1 | CSAFSRETSSYEQYF
TRBV20-1 | CSATSGRSSYEQYF
TRBV19 | CASTRSVNTEAFF
TRBV5-1 | CASRLIGGEANTEAFF
TRBV5-1 | CASSTTGGTGELFF
TRBV7-2 | CASSLRGTDYEQYF
TRBV7-6 | CASSAGQPGNTIYF
TRBV27 | CASSLTGGRYNEQFF
TRBV20-1 | CSAQPGGYEQYF
TRBV14 | CASSQDLGETSGNEQFF
TRBV5-1 | CASSSRPQGDTEAFF
TRBV12-3/TRBV12-4 | CASSSLIWNQPQHF
TRBV27 | CASSPQGDRQDYGYTF
TRBV7-9 | CASSSNRGKSNEQFF
TRBV5-1 | CASSLWGAQGNQPQHF
TRBV13 | CASSYGLAGAQEQYF
TRBV20-1 | CSASLGTGELFF
TRBV5-6 | CASRWGASGYNEQFF
TRBV20-1 | CSARKGQVGTDTQYF
TRBV4-1 | CASSHGQGSLAEAFF
TRBV9 | CASSFSAGADYNEQFF
TRBV12-3/TRBV12-4 | CASNLGFMNTEAFF
TRBV7-9 | CASSSRLSETQYF
TRBV20-1 | CSAREGWRRDEQFF
TRBV12-3/TRBV12-4 | CASSLGGGDEKLFF
TRBV7-8 | CASSQLADQETQYF
TRBV15 | CATSRDRGATNEKLFF
TRBV28 | CASSNYQGNTEAFF
TRBV29-1 | CSVAFGNTIYF
TRBV5-1 | CASSRLAQGRGEQYF
TRBV29-1 | CSVVGWGLNTEAFF
TRBV27 | CASSFGGVTAEAFF
TRBV27 | CASSPDGTGVPEEQYF
TRBV20-1 | CSAPGTGTLLNTEAFF
TRBV27 | CASSFQQGFTEAFF
TRBV7-3 | CASSLGARGNTEAFF
TRBV5-1 | CASSLVRGQGARTGELFF
TRBV20-1 | CSLRLGRRGAGAEQYF
TRBV6-1 | CASSIQGGGNQPQHF
TRBV7-2 | CASSYRQGTTEAFF
TRBV15 | CATSRDRRGRTEAFF
TRBV12-3/TRBV12-4 | CAIKEGGLGPFF
TRBV10-3 | CAISDVLTSQETQYF
TRBV5-1 | CASSLAQGQETQYF
TRBV20-1 | CSARRQDSYEQYF
TRBV21-1 | CASSKEAPSYNEQFF